Each of the 4 T cell receptor beta chains below was sequenced from the same sample in a study of identical twins (dated by TCRdb to 2016 to 2017). The protocol used for the library was 5' RACE. Instrument on record: Illumina HiSeq 2000. TCRdb ran its own pipeline on the public reads, namely fastp trimming at Q25 and MiXCR clone calling, and kept in-frame beta chains. Rows matching on CDR3 protein sequence are summarized as one entry with the most common DNA and genes. Here the sample has about 300,000 distinct CDR3 sequences; around 12% occur a single time. 7.2% of the sample is held by the ten biggest clonotypes. These data were likewise used in another study, on yellow fever vaccine responses in identical twins.

The sequencing input was CD8+ T cells sorted from blood. The receptor source for this set is a woman between 18 and 29 years old in good health.

This chain connects TRBV20-1 to TRBJ2-7, with D possibly matching TRBD1 (6 bases). This CDR3 is built from 15 residues. Germline V gene sequence: CDR1 DFQATT, CDR2 SNEGSKA (reference sequence). Trimming left V 2 bases short and J 0 bases short, with 14 bases between. This CDR3 reads CSARPYEGVSYEQYV. As DNA, the CDR3 is TGCAGTGCTAGACCCTATGAGGGGGTCTCCTACGAGCAGTACGTC.

This clonotype appeared many times. The chain recombines TRBV15 with TRBJ2-2; 9 bases align to TRBD1. The CDR3 covers 17 residues. Germline V gene data show CDR1 as LNHNV and CDR2 as YYDKDF (reference sequence). V lost 2 bases, J lost 5 bases, and 9 bases stayed unmatched. DNA of the CDR3: TGTGCCACCAGCAGACTGACCTCGACAGGGGGGACCGGGGAGCTGTTTTTT. Its translation is CATSRLTSTGGTGELFF.

This clonotype was observed a handful of times. The chain recombines TRBV20-1 with TRBJ1-2; D not resolved. Between the trimmed V and J ends, which lost 0 bases and 5 bases, there was a span of 7 bases. The germline CDR1 and CDR2 sequences are DFQATT and SNEGSKA (reference sequence). This CDR3 region has 12 residues. CDR3 loop: CSARDRQYGYTF. For the CDR3, the DNA is TGCAGTGCTAGAGACCGGCAGTATGGCTACACCTTC.

This clonotype has a count of ten or more. The chain's CDR3 is CASTLQGGADTQYF. Written as DNA, the CDR3 is TGTGCCAGCACCCTTCAGGGCGGCGCAGATACGCAGTATTTT. The gene calls are TRBV12-3 or TRBV12-4 and TRBJ2-3; D possibly corresponds to TRBD1 (5 bases). Trimming took 7 bases from V and 4 from J, leaving 15 bases between them. The length of the CDR3 is 14 residues.